This T cell receptor beta chain was captured by sequencing in a study of technical replicates of blood from several donors. Using immunoSEQ multiplex PCR, the repertoire was profiled, and TCRdb retains in-frame clones only, with some absent. The sample lists about 81,000 clones; approximately 78% were seen once. V lost 4 bases, J lost 0 bases, and 11 bases lay in between. Germline values: CDR1 LGHNA, CDR2 YSLEER. The CDR3 runs 15 residues. The receptor's source is a human donor in good health. Some clones in this sample may be carry-over from other donors' samples. This sequence joins TRBV4-3 and TRBJ2-3, with a tentative D call TRBD2 (5 bases). The sequenced sample consisted of PBMCs. The DNA of the CDR3 is TGCGCCAGCAGCCGGGTAGCGCTAAGCACAGATACGCAGTATTTT. This gives the protein CASSRVALSTDTQYF.